These 19 T cell receptor beta chains originate from one sample sequenced in a study of cytomegalovirus exposure and HLA in healthy donors. The PCR ran on 60 Vbeta and 13 Jbeta primers. Method: immunoSEQ multiplex PCR; TCRdb's copy keeps in-frame clones and lacks some. The sample lists about 130,000 clones; 65% to 80% were seen once. Input material: PBMCs. These TCRs come from a woman aged 55-70 years in good health and CMV-seropositive.

In its sample, this clone was seen once. This rearrangement joins TRBV14 to TRBJ1-6; 7 bases agree with TRBD1. The CDR3 has 15 amino acids. The germline V gene has CDR1 SGHDN and CDR2 FVKESK. J lost 15 bases, V lost 0 bases, and 11 bases had no gene match. The CDR3 loop reads CASSQDPFTGAVLHF. The CDR3 nucleotides are TGTGCCAGCAGCCAAGATCCGTTTACAGGGGCGGTCCTCCACTTT.

The rearrangement joins TRBV18 to TRBJ2-2, with 12 positions matching TRBD2. Trimming took 1 base from V and 4 from J; bases not matched to a gene: 1. The CDR3 loop spans 16 amino acids. In germline, CDR1 is KGHSH, CDR2 LQKENI. CDR3 residues: CASSPRTSGITGELFF. The CDR3 DNA sequence: TGTGCCAGCTCACCACGGACTAGCGGGATCACCGGGGAGCTGTTTTTT.

The rearrangement links TRBV18 to TRBJ1-4; the match to TRBD1 covers 11 bases. This CDR3 spans 17 amino acids. CDR1 and CDR2 (germline): KGHSH, LQKENI. V trimming: 5 bases; J trimming: 2 bases; junction bases outside the gene matches: 7. The CDR3 region is CASSEDRGLVTNEKLFF. The CDR3 DNA sequence: TGTGCCAGCTCAGAGGACAGGGGGCTTGTGACTAATGAAAAACTGTTTTTT.

For the CDR3, the DNA is TGTGCCAGCAGCCCGGGACTAGCGGTGTACAATGAGCAGTTCTTC. It yields the protein CASSPGLAVYNEQFF. This rearrangement joins TRBV27 to TRBJ2-1; 11 bases are a match to TRBD2. The CDR3 loop spans 15 amino acids. The germline gives CDR1 MNHEY, CDR2 SMNVEV (reference sequence). The junction had 5 bases not matched to a gene; V was cut back by 6 bases and J by 4 bases.

The chain has TRBV2 and TRBJ2-3; 9 bases match TRBD1. This CDR3 is built from 14 residues. The V gene's germline CDR1 is SNHLY and CDR2 FYNNEI. The V and J ends lost 8 bases and 4 bases, in that order; junction bases with no gene match: 7. The chain's CDR3 is CASGGTGSPDTQYF. The CDR3 region has the DNA TGTGCCAGCGGGGGGACAGGGAGCCCAGATACGCAGTATTTT.

CDR3 nucleotide sequence: TGTGCCAGCAGTTACAGGGGCTTTTCTTCCTACGAGCAGTACTTC. It is translated as CASSYRGFSSYEQYF. The chain couples TRBV6-5 to TRBJ2-7; maybe TRBD1 (5 bases). The CDR3 spans 15 residues. Germline V gene data show CDR1 as MNHEY and CDR2 as SVGAGI. V dropped 2 bases and J dropped 1 base, with 12 bases sitting between them.

V is TRBV7-6 and J is TRBJ1-6; a weak D match, TRBD1 (6 bases). CDR1 SGHVS and CDR2 FNYEAQ come from the germline V gene. The CDR3 runs to 17 residues. V lost 1 base to trimming and J lost 7 bases, with 17 bases between them. This CDR3 is CASSLGRRGARNSPLHF. The CDR3 coding sequence is TGTGCCAGCAGCTTAGGGCGACGGGGGGCCAGAAATTCACCCCTCCACTTT.

The J gene is TRBJ2-7, the V gene TRBV6-5, with TRBD1 identical over 8 bases. V shed 4 bases and J 3 bases; nucleotides not matched to a gene: 8. The V gene's germline CDR1 is MNHEY and CDR2 SVGAGI. The CDR3 contains 15 residues. The CDR3: CASSSRGRRVYEQYF. The CDR3 nucleotides read TGTGCCAGCAGTTCCAGGGGGCGCAGGGTCTACGAGCAGTACTTC.

The rearrangement joins TRBV30 to TRBJ2-2; no definite D call. The ends were cut back, 4 bases at V and 8 bases at J, with 8 bases in the middle. Germline values: CDR1 GTSNPN, CDR2 SVGIG (reference sequence). The CDR3 is made up of 11 amino acids. As DNA, the CDR3 is TGTGCCTGGATTAACTTTGGGGAGCTGTTTTTT. It encodes CAWINFGELFF.

The V call is TRBV7-6, the J call TRBJ1-2; D possibly corresponds to TRBD1 (6 bases). Trimming shortened V by 10 bases and J by 3 bases, and 18 bases separated the two germline ends. CDR1 and CDR2 (germline): SGHVS, FNYEAQ. The CDR3 loop spans 14 amino acids. CDR3 sequence reads: CATSPDGGDYGYTF. In nucleotides, the CDR3 is TGTGCCACGAGTCCGGATGGGGGCGACTATGGCTACACCTTC.

The chain has TRBV4-1 and TRBJ1-2; D is undetermined. The CDR3 loop spans 15 amino acids. The germline CDR1 and CDR2 sequences are MGHRA and YSYEKL. Trimming shortened V by 4 bases and J by 6 bases, and 18 bases separated the two germline ends. The CDR3 loop is CASSPVHDMINGYTF. The CDR3 DNA reads TGCGCCAGCAGCCCCGTCCACGACATGATAAATGGCTACACCTTC.

The gene calls are TRBV27 and TRBJ2-7, with TRBD2 matching over 14 bases. The J segment lost 4 bases and the V segment lost 1 base, leaving 15 bases of the junction unmatched. The CDR3 totals 20 residues. The V gene's germline CDR1 is MNHEY and CDR2 SMNVEV (reference sequence). CDR3: CASSLYGTSGGPPIPYEQYF. CDR3 coding DNA: TGTGCCAGCAGTTTATACGGGACTAGCGGGGGCCCTCCGATCCCTTACGAGCAGTACTTC.

This rearrangement joins TRBV7-7 to TRBJ2-1; the match to TRBD2 covers 13 bases. The CDR3 has 17 amino acids. Germline V gene lookup returns CDR1 SSHAT and CDR2 FNYEAQ (reference sequence). With V trimmed by 5 bases and J by 7 bases, 11 bases remained unmatched. Here the CDR3 reads CASSRNYGLAGVNEQFF. The CDR3 region has the DNA TGTGCCAGCAGCCGAAACTACGGACTAGCGGGAGTGAATGAGCAGTTCTTC.

The rearrangement joins TRBV6-1 to TRBJ1-5; D is unresolved. Germline-derived CDR1 and CDR2 are MNHNS and SASEGT. Trimming removed 2 bases at V and 7 bases at J, with 15 bases between. The CDR3 covers 15 residues. CDR3 amino acids: CASSERSLGHQPQHF. In DNA form, the CDR3 reads TGTGCCAGCAGTGAACGCAGTCTTGGCCACCAGCCCCAGCATTTT.

The chain combines TRBV5-1 with TRBJ2-3; D remains ambiguous. Germline lookup yields CDR1 SGHRS and CDR2 YFSETQ. V lost 4 bases and J lost 2, with 17 bases in between. This CDR3 has 16 amino acids. CDR3 loop: CASSQQRGLNTDTQYF. CDR3 in DNA: TGCGCCAGCAGCCAGCAGAGAGGCCTGAACACAGATACGCAGTATTTT.

The chain links TRBV4-1 to TRBJ2-7, with D perhaps matching TRBD1 (5 bases). From germline, CDR1 is MGHRA and CDR2 YSYEKL. This CDR3 is built from 16 residues. V was clipped by 3 bases and J by 0 bases, with 15 bases between them. This CDR3 is CASSQQIGAPSYEQYF. For the CDR3, the DNA is TGCGCCAGCAGCCAGCAAATAGGGGCTCCCTCCTACGAGCAGTACTTC.

V is TRBV15 and J is TRBJ1-1, with D tentatively TRBD1 (5 bases). The germline V gene has CDR1 LNHNV and CDR2 YYDKDF (reference sequence). This CDR3 spans 16 amino acids. V gave up 0 bases and J gave up 6 bases, with 17 bases separating them. This CDR3 is CATSRDLAGWGAEAFF. DNA of the CDR3: TGTGCCACCAGCAGAGATCTGGCAGGGTGGGGTGCTGAAGCTTTCTTT.

The chain links TRBV18 to TRBJ2-4; D remains ambiguous. The germline CDR1 and CDR2 sequences are KGHSH and LQKENI. CDR3 size: 13 residues. V lost 3 bases and J 7 bases, leaving 10 bases between the germline ends. The CDR3 protein is CASSPATGNIQYF. The CDR3 DNA reads TGTGCCAGCTCACCCGCAACCGGGAACATTCAGTACTTC.

The V call is TRBV2, the J call TRBJ2-1; D gene uncertain. This CDR3 is built from 14 residues. Trimming stripped 1 base from V and 7 bases from J, with 11 bases between. Per the germline V gene, CDR1 is SNHLY and CDR2 is FYNNEI. As DNA, the CDR3 is TGTGCCAGCAGTGAAGGGGCCAGTCCGAATGAGCAGTTCTTC. Encoded protein: CASSEGASPNEQFF. The complete variable domain, with remaining parts taken from reference TRBV2 and TRBJ2-1, reads EPEVTQTPSHQVTQMGQEVILRCVPISNHLYFYWYRQILGQKVEFLVSFYNNEISEKSEIFDDQFSVERPDGSNFTLKIRSTKLEDSAMYFCASSEGASPNEQFFGPGTRLTVL.